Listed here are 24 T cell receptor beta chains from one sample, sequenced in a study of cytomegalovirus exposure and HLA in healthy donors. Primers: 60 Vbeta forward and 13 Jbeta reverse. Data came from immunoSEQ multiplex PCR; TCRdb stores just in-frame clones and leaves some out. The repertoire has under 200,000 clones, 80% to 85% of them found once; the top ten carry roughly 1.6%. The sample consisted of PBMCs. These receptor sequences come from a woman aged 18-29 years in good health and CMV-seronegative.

CDR3: CASSQVSRQGDTEAFF. The CDR3 DNA is TGCGCCAGCAGCCAAGTTAGCCGACAGGGAGACACTGAAGCTTTCTTT. The gene calls are TRBV4-3 and TRBJ1-1; TRBD1 aligns across 7 bases. The CDR3 consists of 16 residues. With 1 base clipped from V and 3 bases from J, the junction kept 8 bases outside the gene matches. Germline CDR1 reads LGHNA; CDR2 reads YSLEER.

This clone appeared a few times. The CDR3 region is CASSAPGTKYEQYF. CDR3 in DNA: TGTGCCAGCAGTGCCCCGGGGACAAAATACGAGCAGTACTTC. The V call is TRBV6-6, the J call TRBJ2-7; perhaps TRBD1 as D (6 bases). Trimming removed 5 bases from V and 4 bases from J, with 15 bases in between. The CDR3 totals 14 residues. Germline CDR1 and CDR2: MNHNY and SVGAGI (reference sequence).

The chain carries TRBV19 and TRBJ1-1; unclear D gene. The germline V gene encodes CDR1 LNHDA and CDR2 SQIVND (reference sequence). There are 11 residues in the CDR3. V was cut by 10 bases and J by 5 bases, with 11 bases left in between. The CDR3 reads CATLTGTEAFF. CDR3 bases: TGTGCCACTTTGACGGGAACTGAAGCTTTCTTT.

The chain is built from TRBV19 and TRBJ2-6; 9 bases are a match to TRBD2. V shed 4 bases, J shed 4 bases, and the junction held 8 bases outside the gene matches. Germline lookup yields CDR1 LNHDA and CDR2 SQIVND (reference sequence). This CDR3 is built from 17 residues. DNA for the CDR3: TGTGCCAGTAGTAGATTTAGCGGGAGTGCCGGGGCCAACGTCCTGACTTTC. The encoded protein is CASSRFSGSAGANVLTF.

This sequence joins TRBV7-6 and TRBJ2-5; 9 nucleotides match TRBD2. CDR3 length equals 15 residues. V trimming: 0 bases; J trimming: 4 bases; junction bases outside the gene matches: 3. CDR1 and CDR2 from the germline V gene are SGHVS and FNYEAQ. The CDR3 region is CASSLAGAGGETQYF. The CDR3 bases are TGTGCCAGCAGCTTAGCCGGAGCGGGGGGAGAGACCCAGTACTTC.

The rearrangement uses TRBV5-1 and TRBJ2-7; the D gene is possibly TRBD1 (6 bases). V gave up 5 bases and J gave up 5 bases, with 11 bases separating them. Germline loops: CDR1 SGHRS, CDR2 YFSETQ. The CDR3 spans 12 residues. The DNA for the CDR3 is TGCGCCAGCAGTACCACAGGGCACGAGCAGTACTTC. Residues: CASSTTGHEQYF.

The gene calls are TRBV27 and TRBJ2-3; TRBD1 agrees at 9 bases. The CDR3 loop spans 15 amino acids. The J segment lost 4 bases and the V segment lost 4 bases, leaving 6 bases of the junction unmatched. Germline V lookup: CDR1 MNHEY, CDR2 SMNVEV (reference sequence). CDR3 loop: CASSWGDRVPDTQYF. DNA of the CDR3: TGTGCCAGCAGTTGGGGGGACAGGGTTCCAGATACGCAGTATTTT.

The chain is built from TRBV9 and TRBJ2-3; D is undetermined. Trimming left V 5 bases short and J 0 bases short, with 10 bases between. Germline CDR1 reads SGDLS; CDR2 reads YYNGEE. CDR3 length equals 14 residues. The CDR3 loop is CASRRDSSTDTQYF. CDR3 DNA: TGTGCCAGCAGGCGAGACTCCAGCACAGATACGCAGTATTTT.

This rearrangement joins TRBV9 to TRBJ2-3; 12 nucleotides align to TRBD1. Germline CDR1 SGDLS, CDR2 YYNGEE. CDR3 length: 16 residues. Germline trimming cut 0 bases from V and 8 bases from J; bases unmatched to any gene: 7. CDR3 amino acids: CASSVAPGQGAGTQYF. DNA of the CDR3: TGTGCCAGCAGCGTAGCACCGGGACAGGGGGCCGGTACGCAGTATTTT.

In DNA form, the CDR3 reads TGCAGCGTGGGGACTAGCGGTACCTACGAGCAGTACTTC. Protein sequence: CSVGTSGTYEQYF. The rearrangement uses TRBV29-1 and TRBJ2-7; TRBD2 matches 11 bases. The CDR3 sequence is 13 residues long. From germline, CDR1 is SQVTM and CDR2 ANQGSEA. J lost 2 bases, V lost 6 bases, and 3 bases had no gene match.

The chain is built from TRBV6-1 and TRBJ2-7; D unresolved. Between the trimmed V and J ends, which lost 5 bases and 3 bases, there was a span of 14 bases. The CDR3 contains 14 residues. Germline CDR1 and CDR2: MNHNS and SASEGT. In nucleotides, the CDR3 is TGTGCCAGCAGTTCTGACGGAACGAACTACGAGCAGTACGTC. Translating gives CASSSDGTNYEQYV.

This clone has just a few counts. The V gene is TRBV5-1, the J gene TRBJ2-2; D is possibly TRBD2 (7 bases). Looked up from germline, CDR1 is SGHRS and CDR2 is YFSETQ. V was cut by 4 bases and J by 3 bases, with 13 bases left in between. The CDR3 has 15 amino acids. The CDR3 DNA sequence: TGCGCCAGCAGCCCCTCCGGGGGGCACACCGGGGAGCTGTTTTTT. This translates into CASSPSGGHTGELFF.

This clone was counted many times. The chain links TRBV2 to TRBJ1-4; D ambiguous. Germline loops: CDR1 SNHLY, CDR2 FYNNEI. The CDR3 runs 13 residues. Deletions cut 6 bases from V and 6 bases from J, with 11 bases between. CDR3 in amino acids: CASSQVTDEKLFF. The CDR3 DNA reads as TGTGCCAGCAGCCAGGTAACGGATGAAAAACTGTTTTTT.

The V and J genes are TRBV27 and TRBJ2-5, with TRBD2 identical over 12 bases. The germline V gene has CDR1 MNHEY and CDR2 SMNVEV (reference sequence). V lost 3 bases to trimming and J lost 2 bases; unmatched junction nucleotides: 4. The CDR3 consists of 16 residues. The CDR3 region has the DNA TGTGCCAGCAGTTTCACTAGCGGGAGGCCTCAAGAGACCCAGTACTTC. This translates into CASSFTSGRPQETQYF.

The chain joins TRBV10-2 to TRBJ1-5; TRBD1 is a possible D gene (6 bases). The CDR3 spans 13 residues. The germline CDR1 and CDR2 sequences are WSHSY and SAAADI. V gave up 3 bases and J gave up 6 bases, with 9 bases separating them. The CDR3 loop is CASSEGGLQPQHF. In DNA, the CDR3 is TGCGCCAGCAGTGAAGGGGGTCTTCAGCCCCAGCATTTT.

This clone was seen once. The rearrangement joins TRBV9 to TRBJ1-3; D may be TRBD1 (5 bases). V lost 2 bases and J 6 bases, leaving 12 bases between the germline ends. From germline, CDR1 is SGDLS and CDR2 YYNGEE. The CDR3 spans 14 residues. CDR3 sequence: CASSVGGVENTIYF. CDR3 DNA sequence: TGTGCCAGCAGCGTGGGAGGGGTCGAAAACACCATATATTTT.

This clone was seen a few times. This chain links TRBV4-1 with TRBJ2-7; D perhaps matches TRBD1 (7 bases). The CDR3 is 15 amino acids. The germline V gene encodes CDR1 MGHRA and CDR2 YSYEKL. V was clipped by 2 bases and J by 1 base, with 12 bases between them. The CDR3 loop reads CASSQWAGGSYEQYF. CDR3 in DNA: TGCGCCAGCAGCCAATGGGCAGGGGGGTCCTACGAGCAGTACTTC.

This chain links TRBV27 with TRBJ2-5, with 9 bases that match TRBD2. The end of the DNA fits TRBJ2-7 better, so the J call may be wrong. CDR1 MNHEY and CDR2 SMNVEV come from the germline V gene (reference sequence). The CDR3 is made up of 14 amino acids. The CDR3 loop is CASSSGTSNYEQYF. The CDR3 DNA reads TGTGCCAGCAGTTCTGGGACTAGCAATTACGAGCAGTACTTC.

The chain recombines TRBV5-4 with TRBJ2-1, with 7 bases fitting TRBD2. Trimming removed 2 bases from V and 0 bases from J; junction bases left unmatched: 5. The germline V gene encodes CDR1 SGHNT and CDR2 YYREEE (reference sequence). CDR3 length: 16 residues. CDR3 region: CASSFRAGRSYNEQFF. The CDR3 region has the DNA TGTGCCAGCAGCTTCCGAGCGGGACGCTCCTACAATGAGCAGTTCTTC.

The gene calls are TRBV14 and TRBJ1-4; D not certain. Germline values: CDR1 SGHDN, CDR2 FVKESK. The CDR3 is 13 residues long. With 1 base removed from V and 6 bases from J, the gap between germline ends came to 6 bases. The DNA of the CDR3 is TGTGCCAGCAGCCAAGGGGCTCATGAAAAACTGTTTTTT. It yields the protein CASSQGAHEKLFF.

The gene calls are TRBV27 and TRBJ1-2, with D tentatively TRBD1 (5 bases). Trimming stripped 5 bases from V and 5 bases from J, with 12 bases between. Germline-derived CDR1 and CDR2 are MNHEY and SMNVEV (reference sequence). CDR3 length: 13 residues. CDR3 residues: CASSPRVGYGYTF. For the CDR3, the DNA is TGTGCCAGCAGTCCCAGGGTGGGGTATGGCTACACCTTC.

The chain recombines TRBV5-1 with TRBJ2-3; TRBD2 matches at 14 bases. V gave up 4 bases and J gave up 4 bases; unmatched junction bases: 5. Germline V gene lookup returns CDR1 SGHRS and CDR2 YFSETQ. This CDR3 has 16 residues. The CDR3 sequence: CASSPGLAGAPDTQYF. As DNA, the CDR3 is TGCGCCAGCAGCCCGGGACTAGCGGGAGCGCCAGATACGCAGTATTTT. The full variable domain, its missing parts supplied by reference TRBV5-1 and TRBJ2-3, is KAGVTQTPRYLIKTRGQQVTLSCSPISGHRSVSWYQQTPGQGLQFLFEYFSETQRNKGNFPGRFSGRQFSNSRSEMNVSTLELGDSALYLCASSPGLAGAPDTQYFGPGTRLTVL.

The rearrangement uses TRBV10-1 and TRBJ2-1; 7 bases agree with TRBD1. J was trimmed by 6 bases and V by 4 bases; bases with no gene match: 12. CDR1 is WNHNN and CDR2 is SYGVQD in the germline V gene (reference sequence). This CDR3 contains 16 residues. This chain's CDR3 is CASSGLTGERGNEQFF. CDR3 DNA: TGCGCCAGCAGTGGGCTTACAGGGGAAAGAGGCAATGAGCAGTTCTTC.

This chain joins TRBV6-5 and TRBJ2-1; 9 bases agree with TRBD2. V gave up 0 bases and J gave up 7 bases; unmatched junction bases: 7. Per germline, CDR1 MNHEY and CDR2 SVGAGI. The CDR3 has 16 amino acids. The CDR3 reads CASSYSMAGGLNEQFF. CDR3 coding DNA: TGTGCCAGCAGTTACTCGATGGCGGGAGGGCTGAATGAGCAGTTCTTC.